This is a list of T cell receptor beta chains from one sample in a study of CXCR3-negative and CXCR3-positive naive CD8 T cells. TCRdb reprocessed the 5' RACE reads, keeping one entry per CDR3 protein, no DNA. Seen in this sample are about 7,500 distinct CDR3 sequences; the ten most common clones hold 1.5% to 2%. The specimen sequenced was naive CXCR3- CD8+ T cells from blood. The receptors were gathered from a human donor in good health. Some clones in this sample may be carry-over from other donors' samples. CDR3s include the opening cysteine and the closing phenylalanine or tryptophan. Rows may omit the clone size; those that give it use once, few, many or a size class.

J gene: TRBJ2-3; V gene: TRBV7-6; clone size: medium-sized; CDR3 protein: CASSSSGHTDTQYF
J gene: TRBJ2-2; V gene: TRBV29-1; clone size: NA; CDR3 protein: CSVEGRNTGELFF
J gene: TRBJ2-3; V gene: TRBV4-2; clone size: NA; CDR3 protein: CASSLKTGTGATDTQYF
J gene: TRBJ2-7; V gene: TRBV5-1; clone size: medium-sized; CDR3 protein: CASSSTGGYEQYF
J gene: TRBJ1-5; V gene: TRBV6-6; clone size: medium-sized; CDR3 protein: CASSYSDYYQPQHF
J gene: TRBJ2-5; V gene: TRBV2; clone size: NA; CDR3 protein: CACSDRAVGQETQYF
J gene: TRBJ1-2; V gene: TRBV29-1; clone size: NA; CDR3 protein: CSAVDRLYGGYTF
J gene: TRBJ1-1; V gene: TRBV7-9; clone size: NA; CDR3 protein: CASILLARNTEAFF
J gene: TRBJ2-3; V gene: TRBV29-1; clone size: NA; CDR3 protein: CSVEAGDPDTQSF
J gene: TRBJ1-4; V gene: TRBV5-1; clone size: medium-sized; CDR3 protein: CASSPGPGLGNEKLFF
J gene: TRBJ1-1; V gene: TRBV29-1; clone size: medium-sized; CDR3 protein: CSVEKGRTNTEAFF
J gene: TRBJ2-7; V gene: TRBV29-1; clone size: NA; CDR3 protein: CSVDSGRSYEQYF
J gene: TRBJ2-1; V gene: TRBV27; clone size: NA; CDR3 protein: CASKAGAIYNEQFF
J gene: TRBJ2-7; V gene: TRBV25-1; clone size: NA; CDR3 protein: CATSPGQGAREQYF
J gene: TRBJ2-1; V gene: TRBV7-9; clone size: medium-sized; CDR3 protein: CASSPPPSVDYNEQFF
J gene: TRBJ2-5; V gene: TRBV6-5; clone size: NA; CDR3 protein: CASSTGPFQETQYF
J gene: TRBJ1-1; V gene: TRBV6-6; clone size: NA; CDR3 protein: CASSEERSSLNTEAFF
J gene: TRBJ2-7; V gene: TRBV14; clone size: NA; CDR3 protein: CASSQDLDRFYEQYF
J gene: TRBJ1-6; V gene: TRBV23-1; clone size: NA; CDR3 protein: CASSHMSQQAYRGSPLHF
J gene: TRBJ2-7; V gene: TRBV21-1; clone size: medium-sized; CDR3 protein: CATTTGTQIRQYF
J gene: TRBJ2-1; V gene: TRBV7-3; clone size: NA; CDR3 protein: CASSSAVAVGDEQFF
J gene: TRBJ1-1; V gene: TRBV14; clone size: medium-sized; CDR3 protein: CASSQVEGPNTEAFF
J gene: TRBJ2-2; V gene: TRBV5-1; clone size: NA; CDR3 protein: CASSPAMGELFF